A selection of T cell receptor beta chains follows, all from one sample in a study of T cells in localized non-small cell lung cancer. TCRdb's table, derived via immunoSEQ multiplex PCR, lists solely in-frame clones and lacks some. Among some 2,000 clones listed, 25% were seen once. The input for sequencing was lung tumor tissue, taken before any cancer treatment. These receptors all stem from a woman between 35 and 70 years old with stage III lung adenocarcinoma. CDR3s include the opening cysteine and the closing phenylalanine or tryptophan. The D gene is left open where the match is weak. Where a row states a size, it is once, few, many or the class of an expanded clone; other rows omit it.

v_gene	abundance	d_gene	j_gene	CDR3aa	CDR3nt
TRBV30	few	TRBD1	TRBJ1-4	CAWSVPAGQTIEKLFF	TGTGCCTGGAGTGTACCCGCGGGACAGACGATCGAAAAACTGTTTTTT
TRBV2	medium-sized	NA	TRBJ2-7	CASGEGAEGYEYF	TGTGCCAGCGGAGAGGGGGCGGAGGGCTATGAATACTTC
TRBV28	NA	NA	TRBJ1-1	CASSLRQLNTEAFF	TGTGCCAGCAGTTTGAGGCAGCTGAACACTGAAGCTTTCTTT
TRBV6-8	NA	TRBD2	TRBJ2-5	CAISLPPGLAGGETQYF	TGTGCCATCAGTCTGCCCCCGGGACTAGCGGGGGGAGAGACCCAGTACTTC
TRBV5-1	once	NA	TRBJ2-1	CASSGSEYYNEQFF	TGCGCCAGCAGTGGGTCGGAGTACTACAATGAGCAGTTCTTC
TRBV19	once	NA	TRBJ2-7	CASSMMEGLAYEQYF	TGTGCCAGTAGTATGATGGAGGGGCTGGCCTACGAGCAGTACTTC
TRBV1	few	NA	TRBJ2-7	CASRTGLAGGNEQYF	TGCGCCAGCAGGACAGGACTAGCGGGAGGTAACGAGCAGTACTTC
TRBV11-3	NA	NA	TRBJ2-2	CASGGGISGNWDTGELFF	TGTGCCAGCGGAGGAGGGATTTCAGGGAATTGGGACACCGGGGAGCTGTTTTTT
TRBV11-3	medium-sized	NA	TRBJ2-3	CASSLVRSTDTQYF	TGTGCCAGCAGCTTAGTCAGGAGCACAGATACGCAGTATTTT
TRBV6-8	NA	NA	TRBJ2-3	CASSDEGGSTDTQYF	TGTGCCAGCAGTGACGAGGGAGGTAGCACAGATACGCAGTATTTT
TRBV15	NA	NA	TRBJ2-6	CATSREAGANVLTF	TGTGCCACCAGCAGAGAAGCTGGGGCCAACGTCCTGACTTTC
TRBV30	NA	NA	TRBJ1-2	CAFSGVGYGYTF	TGTGCGTTCTCGGGTGTAGGGTATGGCTACACCTTC
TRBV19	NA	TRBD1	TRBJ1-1	CASRKGARAEAFF	TGTGCCAGTAGGAAGGGGGCAAGGGCTGAAGCTTTCTTT
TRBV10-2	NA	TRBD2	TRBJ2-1	CASSQSTGASGSGEQFF	TGCGCCAGCAGTCAAAGCACTGGGGCTAGCGGGAGTGGTGAGCAGTTCTTC
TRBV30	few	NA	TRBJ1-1	CAWERNTEAFF	TGTGCCTGGGAGCGGAACACTGAAGCTTTCTTT
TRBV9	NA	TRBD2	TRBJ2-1	CASSVGATSVNEQFF	TGTGCCAGCAGCGTAGGCGCGACTAGCGTCAATGAGCAGTTCTTC
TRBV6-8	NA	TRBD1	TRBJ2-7	CASRIQTGTGSYEQYF	TGTGCCAGCAGAATTCAAACCGGGACAGGCTCCTACGAGCAGTACTTC
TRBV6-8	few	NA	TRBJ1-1	CASSYSIGSPGSWTGAEAFF	TGTGCCAGCAGTTACTCGATTGGGTCGCCCGGATCCTGGACGGGGGCTGAAGCTTTCTTT
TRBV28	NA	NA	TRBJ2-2	CASSFHPPGPSGELFF	TGTGCCAGCAGTTTTCATCCCCCGGGGCCCAGCGGGGAGCTGTTTTTT
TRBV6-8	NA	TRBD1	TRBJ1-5	CASTLRGGYGQINQPQHF	TGTGCCAGCACCCTTAGAGGGGGCTACGGACAGATCAATCAGCCCCAGCATTTT
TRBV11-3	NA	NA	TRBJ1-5	CASSEDRTNQPQHF	TGTGCCAGCAGCGAAGACCGTACCAATCAGCCCCAGCATTTT
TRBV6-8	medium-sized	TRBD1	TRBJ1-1	CASATRDRGLSRGYTEAFF	TGTGCCAGCGCTACCCGGGACAGGGGACTATCCAGGGGGTACACTGAAGCTTTCTTT
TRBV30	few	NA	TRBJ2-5	CAWSLGLGGETQYF	TGTGCCTGGAGTCTTGGACTGGGCGGGGAGACCCAGTACTTC
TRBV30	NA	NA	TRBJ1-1	CAWSVGWGTEAFF	TGTGCCTGGAGTGTGGGATGGGGCACTGAAGCTTTCTTT
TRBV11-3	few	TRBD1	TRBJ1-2	CASSLIGQGGYGYTF	TGTGCCAGCAGCTTGATCGGACAGGGAGGCTATGGCTACACCTTC
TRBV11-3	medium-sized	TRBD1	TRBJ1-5	CASSLTGGSNQPQHF	TGTGCCAGCAGCTTGACAGGGGGCTCCAATCAGCCCCAGCATTTT
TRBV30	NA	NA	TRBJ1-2	CASDARDTTYYGYTF	TGTGCCTCCGATGCCCGGGACACGACCTACTATGGCTACACCTTC
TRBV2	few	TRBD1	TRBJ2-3	CASSGRTGTTDTQYF	TGTGCCAGCAGTGGCAGGACAGGGACCACAGATACGCAGTATTTT
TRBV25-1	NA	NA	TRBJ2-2	CASSVSANTGELFF	TGTGCCAGCAGTGTAAGCGCGAACACCGGGGAGCTGTTTTTT
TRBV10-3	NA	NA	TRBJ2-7	CAISESLLGIEQYF	TGTGCCATCAGTGAGTCACTACTGGGGATTGAGCAGTACTTC
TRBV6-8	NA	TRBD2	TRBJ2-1	CASRQLGTSGVNEQFF	TGTGCCAGCAGGCAGTTAGGGACTAGCGGGGTCAATGAGCAGTTCTTC
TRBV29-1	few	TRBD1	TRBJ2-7	CSVGGRDRTPYEQYF	TGCAGCGTGGGGGGCCGGGACAGGACACCCTACGAGCAGTACTTC
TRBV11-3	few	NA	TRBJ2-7	CASSLEDRPYEQYF	TGTGCCAGCAGCTTAGAAGACAGACCCTACGAGCAGTACTTC
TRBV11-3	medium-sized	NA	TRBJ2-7	CASSPQPGGLYEQYF	TGTGCCAGCAGCCCACAACCGGGGGGCCTCTACGAGCAGTACTTC
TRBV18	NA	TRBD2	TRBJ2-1	CASSPPGRRDEQFF	TGTGCCAGCTCACCACCCGGGAGGAGGGATGAGCAGTTCTTC
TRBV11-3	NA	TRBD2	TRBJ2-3	CASSHSGRLADTQYF	TGTGCCAGCAGCCACAGCGGGAGGCTGGCAGATACGCAGTATTTT
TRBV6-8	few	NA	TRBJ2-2	CASRNNMNTGELFF	TGTGCCAGCAGGAACAACATGAACACCGGGGAGCTGTTTTTT
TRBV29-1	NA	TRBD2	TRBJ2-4	CSGGGTSGTLAKNIQYF	TGCAGCGGGGGAGGGACTAGCGGGACCTTAGCCAAAAACATTCAGTACTTC
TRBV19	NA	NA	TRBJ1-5	CASSPSTDQPQHF	TGTGCCAGTAGTCCTTCTACTGATCAGCCCCAGCATTTT
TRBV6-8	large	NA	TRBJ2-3	CASSYPGKGVTQYF	TGTGCCAGCAGTTACCCGGGGAAGGGTGTTACGCAGTATTTT
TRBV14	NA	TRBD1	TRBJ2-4	CASSRRQGPAIQYF	TGTGCCAGCAGCCGAAGACAGGGGCCCGCTATTCAGTACTTC
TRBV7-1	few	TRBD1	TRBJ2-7	CASSLEQGYEQYF	TGTGCCAGCAGCTTAGAACAGGGGTACGAGCAGTACTTC
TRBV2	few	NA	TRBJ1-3	CASSSTGASGNTIYF	TGTGCCAGCAGCTCAACCGGGGCGTCCGGAAACACCATATATTTT
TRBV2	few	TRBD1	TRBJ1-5	CASKGRQGNQPQHF	TGTGCCAGCAAAGGGAGACAGGGGAATCAGCCCCAGCATTTT
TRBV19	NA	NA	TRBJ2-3	CASSIDPTDTQYF	TGTGCCAGTAGTATAGATCCGACAGATACGCAGTATTTT